This T cell receptor (beta chain) emerged from a study of human T cells and chemical hapten exposure. Time point here: patch test 1, 2 weeks after DPC sensitization. The sample's treatment: therapeutic diphenylcyclopropenone sensitization with weekly scalp DPC. Blood was collected ahead of every patch test applied. From whole blood left unfractionated, total RNA was extracted. Findings of the study overall: TCRs exceeding 1 in 1000 frequency stayed unchanged with DPC sensitization. Each of the donors had alopecia, so their immune responses may not resemble those of healthy people.

This clonotype was seen many times. Its specificity is not known. This CDR3 region has 12 residues. V was pared by 0 bases and J by 8 bases, with 7 bases between. Per the germline V gene, CDR1 is MNHEY and CDR2 is SVGEGT. TCRdb used MiXCR to reprocess the RACE reads, holding one entry per CDR3 protein. This sample has roughly 45,000 distinct CDR3 sequences, with 9.3% found just once. This sequence originates from a woman aged 45 to 65 with alopecia areata. Some clones in this sample may be carry-over from other donors' samples. Source: whole blood, taken in connection with sensitization to the hapten diphenylcyclopropenone (DPC). This chain links TRBV6-2 or TRBV6-3 with TRBJ1-2; D gene uncertain. CDR3 nucleotide sequence: TGTGCCAGCAGTTACTCCCAAATGGGCTACACCTTC. It codes for CASSYSQMGYTF.